Below, one TCR beta chain is given with its context. The antigen is unknown. Healthy donors had no documented immune events, such as infections, while sampled. V was pared by 0 bases and J by 4 bases, with 10 bases between. Germline V gene sequence: CDR1 SGHTA, CDR2 FQGNSA. The length of the CDR3 is 15 residues. Profiling relied on immunoSEQ multiplex PCR, and the TCRdb table lists in-frame clones only, not all of them. The data hold 81,000 or so clones, with around 84% observed a single time. This record comes from a study of identifying expanded T cells in peripheral blood. General study results and limits: Differentially abundant clones: about 1.3 between replicates, around 17 at two to three weeks, less than 20 at four.

Input material: blood. The receptor was derived from a person aged 18 to 70 in good health. This chain joins TRBV7-2 and TRBJ2-1; D is uncertain. The CDR3 sequence: CASSLAGTDYNEQFF. The CDR3 nucleotides are TGTGCCAGCAGCTTAGCGGGAACGGATTACAATGAGCAGTTCTTC.